This is a list of T cell receptor beta chains from one sample in a study of regulatory T cells in long-lasting Graves disease. One entry per CDR3 protein results from TCRdb running MiXCR on the multiplex PCR reads. The table lists fewer than 400,000 distinct CDR3 sequences, under 25% of them singletons. Sequencing used peripheral blood mononuclear cells (PBMCs), obtained when the disease was refractory, from a patient treated with antithyroid drugs. The origin of the receptors is a female donor with Graves disease. Both conserved end residues are part of each CDR3. D genes are given only for firm matches. Some rows mark clone size as missing; the rest say once, few, many or name a class of expanded clone.

V	D	J	size	DNA	CDR3
TRBV6-1	TRBD2	TRBJ2-7	few	TGTGCCAGCAGCGCAGGGACTAACGGACGCTACGAGCAGTACTTC	CASSAGTNGRYEQYF
TRBV12-5	-	TRBJ2-7	few	TGTGCCAGCGGCTCGTCCGGGCCCTCCTACGAGCAGTACTTC	CASGSSGPSYEQYF
TRBV7-2	-	TRBJ1-2	many	TGTGCCAGCAGCTTAGACCCGGCCGCTAACTATGGCTACACCTTC	CASSLDPAANYGYTF
TRBV7-8	TRBD1	TRBJ2-7	-	TGTGCCAGCAGCTTAGCGTCCAACCGACAGGGGGTTAGTAACGAGCAGTACTTC	CASSLASNRQGVSNEQYF
TRBV20-1	-	TRBJ1-4	many	TGCAGTGCTAGCGACGGAAATGAAAAACTGTTTTTT	CSASDGNEKLFF
TRBV11-1	TRBD1	TRBJ2-5	many	TGTGCCAGCAGCTTAGCGGGACAGAACCAAGAGACCCAGTACTTC	CASSLAGQNQETQYF
TRBV19	-	TRBJ1-1	-	TGTGCCAGTAGTATTGTTCCCGGTGATTCGGCTTTCTTT	CASSIVPGDSAFF
TRBV6-2/TRBV6-3	TRBD2	TRBJ2-1	-	TGTGCCAGCACTTCGCTAGCGGGAGCGAGTAGTGAGCAGTTCTTC	CASTSLAGASSEQFF
TRBV10-3	-	TRBJ1-1	many	TGTGCCATCAGTGAGTCGGCAGCTGAAGCTTTCTTT	CAISESAAEAFF
TRBV19	-	TRBJ1-5	few	TGTGCCAGTAGTCAGGCACGGTCGGGGGGGTTCGGTCAGCCCCAGCATTTT	CASSQARSGGFGQPQHF
TRBV6-2/TRBV6-3	-	TRBJ2-5	many	TGTGCCAGCAGGCATAGTTCCCACCAAGAGACCCAGTACTTC	CASRHSSHQETQYF
TRBV5-6	-	TRBJ2-7	few	TGTGCCAGCAGCCTGCAGGCGAGCCGACTCTCCTACGAGCAGTACTTC	CASSLQASRLSYEQYF
TRBV20-1	TRBD2	TRBJ2-7	many	TGCAGTGCTACCCCTAGCGGGATCTACGAGCAGTACTTC	CSATPSGIYEQYF
TRBV27	-	TRBJ1-6	many	TGTGCCAGCAGTTTGATCAGCCAGATTAATTCACCCCTCCACTTT	CASSLISQINSPLHF
TRBV25-1	TRBD1	TRBJ1-5	-	TGTGTGGGACAGGGTGATCAGCCCCAGCATTTT	CVGQGDQPQHF
TRBV28	TRBD1	TRBJ1-4	many	TGTGCCAGCAGTTTCTACGGGACAGGGGATGAAAAACTGTTTTTT	CASSFYGTGDEKLFF
TRBV11-2	-	TRBJ2-2	many	TGTGCCAGCAGCTTGTGGTTTGGGCTAAGGGATGGGGTCACCGGGGAGCTGTTTTTT	CASSLWFGLRDGVTGELFF
TRBV18	TRBD1	TRBJ1-6	-	TGTGCCAGCTCTCCCACCGGGACAGATAATTCACCCCTCCACTTT	CASSPTGTDNSPLHF
TRBV20-1	-	TRBJ2-2	many	TGCAGTGCTAGACGCACGGGACTGGGGAGCGGGGAGCTGTTTTTT	CSARRTGLGSGELFF
TRBV7-2	-	TRBJ2-7	few	TGTGCCAGCAGTCAAACGGGCGGGCGGGACGAGCAGTACTTC	CASSQTGGRDEQYF
TRBV28	-	TRBJ1-1	many	TGTGCCAGCAGTTCACCCTCCAGGTCCCAGAACACTGAAGCTTTCTTT	CASSSPSRSQNTEAFF
TRBV19	-	TRBJ1-2	-	TGTGCCAGTAGTCCCGGTGGCAACCAAAACTATGGCTACACCTTC	CASSPGGNQNYGYTF
TRBV2	-	TRBJ1-2	many	TGTGCCAGCAGTTCCCTACAGCTGGGTGGCTACACCTTC	CASSSLQLGGYTF
TRBV30	-	TRBJ1-1	few	TGTGCCTGGAGTGTGGGCCAGGGAGACACTGAAGCTTTCTTT	CAWSVGQGDTEAFF
TRBV27	TRBD2	TRBJ2-7	few	TGTGCCAGCAGCTATACCGGGGGGTATACCTACGAGCAGTACTTC	CASSYTGGYTYEQYF
TRBV7-2	-	TRBJ2-5	many	TGTGCCAGCAGCTTATTCCCCCAACAGACCCAGTACTTC	CASSLFPQQTQYF
TRBV28	TRBD2	TRBJ2-5	few	TGTGCCAGCAGCTTGAAGTCGCGGGGGAAGGAGGAGACCCAGTACTTC	CASSLKSRGKEETQYF
TRBV2	-	TRBJ2-1	-	TGTGCCAGCAGTGCAATTGGCTCGTATACCTACAATGAGCAGTTCTTC	CASSAIGSYTYNEQFF
TRBV20-1	-	TRBJ2-7	few	TGCAGTGCTAGAGACCTGAGTGGCCCCTACGAGCAGTACTTC	CSARDLSGPYEQYF